This T cell receptor (beta chain) was obtained from a study of shared clonotypes between healthy human individuals. Study observations and caveats: The four-donor shared clonotypes exceeded non-shared clonotypes in generation probability, with non-shared ones scoring lower. Relative to memory subsets, naive subsets generally showed larger estimated richness.

Negatively enriched CD4+ T cells were divided by CD45RA into naive and memory. Germline V gives CDR1 SGHRS, CDR2 YFSETQ. Trimming removed 4 bases at V and 6 bases at J, with 19 bases between. This CDR3 spans 15 amino acids. Notes on this clone: As yet, its antigen is unknown.

Each replicate PCR on the sorted subsets used 200 to 250 ng DNA (about 30,000 T cell genomes). Only in-frame clones appear in the TCRdb table, and some are missing; sequencing was by immunoSEQ multiplex PCR. The data contain over a million clones, around 78% of them singletons. Sample: memory CD4+ T cells from PBMCs. The sample's subset: CD45RA-negative fraction. The receptor comes from a man younger than 35 in good health. Some clones in this sample may be carry-over from other donors' samples. V and J are TRBV5-1 and TRBJ1-2; D call uncertain. The CDR3: CASSVEGRQDDGYTF. As DNA, the CDR3 is TGCGCCAGCAGCGTCGAGGGAAGGCAAGACGATGGCTACACCTTC.